Shown below are 3 T cell receptor beta chains from a single sample sequenced in a study of technical replicates of blood from several donors (dated by TCRdb to the late 2010s). Library prep was done by the immunoSEQ multiplex PCR assay. In its TCRdb copy, this immuneACCESS table keeps in-frame sequences only and misses some clones. Where compared with another copy, unresolved V genes explain less than half of these, and the others have no known cause. In this sample the table shows around 50,000 clones, about 96% of which occur a single time. The ten most abundant clones make up 0.39% of the sample. The material sequenced was T cells isolated from PBMCs. These receptors all stem from a human donor in good health.

The V and J genes are TRBV29-1 and TRBJ2-2; tentative D call: TRBD2 (6 bases). Germline V gives CDR1 SQVTM, CDR2 ANQGSEA. This CDR3 is built from 15 residues. V lost 3 bases, J lost 5 bases, and 16 bases lay in between. CDR3 bases: TGCAGCGTTGAGGAGGAGGGGTCGGGGACCGGGGAGCTGTTTTTT. It is translated as CSVEEEGSGTGELFF.

The CDR3 DNA follows: TGTGCCAGCAGCTTATTTGCGGGAGGGGACAATGAGCAGTTCTTC. It specifies CASSLFAGGDNEQFF. The chain recombines TRBV7-3 with TRBJ2-1; 9 nucleotides align to TRBD2. V lost 2 bases and J lost 5; bases outside the gene matches: 4. The CDR3 is 15 amino acids. CDR1 and CDR2 (germline): SGHTA, FQGTGA.

This clone was seen a single time. This chain connects TRBV11-2 to TRBJ2-5; 15 bases map to TRBD2. The V gene's germline CDR1 is SGHAT and CDR2 FQNNGV. The CDR3 runs to 17 residues. The junction had 7 bases not matched to a gene; V was cut back by 7 bases and J by 1 base. CDR3 in DNA: TGTGCCAGCACCGGGACTAGCGGGAGGCACCCCCAAGAGACCCAGTACTTC. Translating it yields CASTGTSGRHPQETQYF.